These T cell receptor beta chains were read from a single sample in a study of T cell responses to AZD1222 COVID-19 vaccine. The assay was immunoSEQ multiplex PCR, and TCRdb's table has in-frame clones only and misses some. The table lists approximately 130,000 clones, 92% of them singletons, with around 1.1% in the top ten. Sequenced here: peripheral blood, sampled 28 days after the second AZD1222 dose. All receptors come from an adult who received the AZD1222 COVID-19 vaccine. Each CDR3 is given with its conserved first and last residue. Fields, in order: V gene, J gene, clone size, D gene, CDR3 protein, CDR3 DNA. A D gene is named only where the DNA matches it firmly. Expanded clones are given a class, and other clones once, few, many or no size at all.

TRBV3-1/TRBV3-2	TRBJ2-7	.	.	CASSHQGPGEQYF	TGTGCCAGCAGCCACCAGGGCCCTGGCGAGCAGTACTTC
TRBV7-9	TRBJ1-1	.	.	CASSFAPKPNTEAFF	TGTGCCAGCAGTTTTGCCCCCAAGCCGAACACTGAAGCTTTCTTT
TRBV18	TRBJ2-7	.	.	CASSRGTGSSYEQYF	TGTGCCAGCTCACGGGGGACGGGAAGCTCCTACGAGCAGTACTTC
TRBV11-3	TRBJ1-1	.	.	CASSRDMNTEAFF	TGTGCCAGCAGCCGGGACATGAACACTGAAGCTTTCTTT
TRBV9	TRBJ2-7	.	.	CASSVEGVAAYEQYF	TGTGCCAGCAGCGTAGAGGGAGTAGCGGCCTACGAGCAGTACTTC
TRBV6-5	TRBJ1-1	.	.	CASSYSGGLNTEAFF	TGTGCCAGCAGTTACTCGGGCGGCTTGAACACTGAAGCTTTCTTT
TRBV9	TRBJ1-1	.	.	CASSVGGRLNTEAFF	TGTGCCAGCAGCGTAGGGGGGCGACTGAACACTGAAGCTTTCTTT
TRBV7-9	TRBJ2-7	.	TRBD2	CASSSPGLVSYEQYF	TGTGCCAGCAGCTCACCGGGACTAGTTTCCTACGAGCAGTACTTC
TRBV4-1	TRBJ2-3	.	TRBD1	CADRGDTQYF	TGCGCCGACAGGGGGGATACGCAGTATTTT
TRBV30	TRBJ1-4	few	.	CAGDRGQNEKLFF	TGTGCCGGAGACCGGGGCCAGAATGAAAAACTGTTTTTT
TRBV7-3	TRBJ1-3	.	.	CASSLGPRDTIYF	TGTGCCAGCAGCTTAGGGCCCCGGGACACCATATATTTT
TRBV19	TRBJ1-5	.	.	CASSTPGGVSNQPQHF	TGTGCCAGTAGTACCCCGGGAGGGGTAAGCAATCAGCCCCAGCATTTT
TRBV6-5	TRBJ1-2	once	.	CASTLDTNYGYTF	TGTGCCAGCACCCTAGACACGAACTATGGCTACACCTTC
TRBV5-1	TRBJ1-4	.	.	CASSQQNEKLFF	TGCGCCAGCAGCCAACAAAATGAAAAACTGTTTTTT
TRBV7-3	TRBJ1-1	once	.	CASSLTAGPNTEAFF	TGTGCCAGCAGCTTAACGGCAGGGCCGAACACTGAAGCTTTCTTT
TRBV5-1	TRBJ2-5	.	.	CASSLGTGSQETQYF	TGCGCCAGCAGCTTGGGCACAGGGAGCCAAGAGACCCAGTACTTC
TRBV7-9	TRBJ2-7	once	.	CASSLGYPQTEQYF	TGTGCCAGCAGCTTAGGGTATCCCCAGACCGAGCAGTACTTC
TRBV30	TRBJ2-7	once	.	CAWELGGGAYEQYF	TGTGCCTGGGAGCTTGGGGGAGGCGCCTACGAGCAGTACTTC
TRBV29-1	TRBJ2-3	once	.	CSVEPDSTDTQYF	TGCAGCGTTGAGCCCGATAGCACAGATACGCAGTATTTT
TRBV6-1	TRBJ2-5	.	.	CASSDEVTVSGTQYF	TGTGCCAGCAGTGATGAGGTGACGGTTAGTGGGACCCAGTACTTC
TRBV7-2	TRBJ1-4	.	.	CASSPGRRQEKLFF	TGTGCCAGCAGCCCCGGACGGAGACAGGAAAAACTGTTTTTT
TRBV3-1/TRBV3-2	TRBJ1-2	.	.	CASSQVALSNGYTF	TGTGCCAGCAGCCAAGTAGCCCTGTCGAATGGCTACACCTTC
TRBV7-3	TRBJ1-6	few	.	CASSLTADSPLHF	TGTGCCAGCAGCTTAACGGCAGATTCACCCCTCCACTTT
TRBV4-2	TRBJ1-2	.	.	CASSPGLDRNYGYTF	TGTGCCAGCAGCCCGGGTCTTGACAGAAACTATGGCTACACCTTC
TRBV14	TRBJ2-2	.	TRBD1	CASSRWRTGGTGELFF	TGTGCCAGCAGCCGATGGCGGACAGGGGGGACCGGGGAGCTGTTTTTT
TRBV20-1	TRBJ2-7	.	.	CSATRSYEQYF	TGCAGTGCTACCAGGAGTTACGAGCAGTACTTC
TRBV18	TRBJ2-3	.	TRBD2	CASSRAGTSAFTDTQYF	TGTGCCAGCTCACGAGCCGGGACTAGCGCTTTCACAGATACGCAGTATTTT
TRBV13	TRBJ2-5	.	TRBD2	CASSPSRDYQETQYF	TGTGCCAGCAGCCCCTCCCGGGACTATCAAGAGACCCAGTACTTC